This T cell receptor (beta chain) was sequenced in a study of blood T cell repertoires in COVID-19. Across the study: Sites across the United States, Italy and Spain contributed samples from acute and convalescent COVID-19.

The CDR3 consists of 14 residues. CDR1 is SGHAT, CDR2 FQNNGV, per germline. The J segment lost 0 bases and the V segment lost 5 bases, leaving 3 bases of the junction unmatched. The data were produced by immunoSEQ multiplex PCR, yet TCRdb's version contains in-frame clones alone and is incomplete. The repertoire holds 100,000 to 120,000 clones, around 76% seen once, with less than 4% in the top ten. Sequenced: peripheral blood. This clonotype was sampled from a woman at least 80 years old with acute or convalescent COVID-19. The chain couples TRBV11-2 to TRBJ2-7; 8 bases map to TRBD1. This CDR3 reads CASSRGQGSYEQYF. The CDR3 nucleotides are TGTGCCAGCAGCCGAGGACAGGGCTCCTACGAGCAGTACTTC.